Below, 23 T cell receptor beta chains from the same sample are listed, as sequenced in a study of CD8+CD57+ T cells in acquired aplastic anemia. The use of genomic DNA as template underpinned the TCR beta VDJ and CDR3 profiling. TCRdb reprocessed the reads with MiXCR, giving one entry per CDR3 protein. The table lists 120,000 or so distinct CDR3 sequences, almost 40% of them singletons. For sequencing, patients were chosen who had shown expansion of CD8+CD57+ cells by flow cytometry. The sequencing input was sorted CD4+, CD8+, or CD8+CD57+ T cells (not recorded which) from PBMCs. These receptors were taken from a human donor with aplastic anemia.

The gene calls are TRBV11-1 and TRBJ2-2; perhaps TRBD1 as D (6 bases). The CDR3 is made up of 18 amino acids. CDR1 is SGHAT and CDR2 is FQDESV in the germline V gene (reference sequence). The V gene lost 1 base and the J gene lost 0 bases, with 15 bases spanning the gap. The CDR3 sequence is CASSLVNTGIANTGELFF. CDR3 bases: TGTGCCAGCAGCTTAGTGAACACAGGGATCGCGAACACCGGGGAGCTGTTTTTT.

A few counts support this clonotype. This may come from a read error, since a much larger clone is one base off. This chain joins TRBV4-2 and TRBJ1-5, with 7 bases lining up with TRBD1. The germline gives CDR1 LGHNA, CDR2 YNFKEQ. The CDR3 runs to 17 residues. The trim removed 7 bases at V and 2 bases at J, leaving 14 bases unmatched. The CDR3 reads CASNTGTVGLGNQPQHF. The CDR3 DNA sequence: TGTGCCAGCAACACGGGGACAGTGGGCTTAGGCAATCAGCCCCAGCATTTT.

The rearrangement uses TRBV3-1 and TRBJ2-2; no reliable D call. The germline V and J ends were trimmed by 1 base and 5 bases, with 5 bases remaining between them. CDR3 length: 13 amino acids. Germline V gene data show CDR1 as LGHDT and CDR2 as YNNKEL (reference sequence). CDR3 amino acids: CASSQVATGELFF. The CDR3 coding sequence is TGTGCCAGCAGCCAAGTGGCTACCGGGGAGCTGTTTTTT.

This clonotype was recorded many times. V and J are TRBV20-1 and TRBJ1-1, with TRBD1 identical over 9 bases. The CDR3 is 13 amino acids. V lost 8 bases to trimming and J lost 1 base; unmatched junction nucleotides: 5. Germline V gene sequence: CDR1 DFQATT, CDR2 SNEGSKA (reference sequence). CDR3 loop: CSSGDRENTEAFF. CDR3 nucleotide sequence: TGCAGTAGCGGGGACAGGGAGAACACTGAAGCTTTCTTT.

The chain is built from TRBV19 and TRBJ1-1, with D hard to call. The length of the CDR3 is 13 residues. The ends were cut back, 7 bases at V and 1 base at J, with 10 bases in the middle. Germline loops: CDR1 LNHDA, CDR2 SQIVND (reference sequence). CDR3 bases: TGTGCCAGTAACCGTCCAGCGAACACTGAAGCTTTCTTT. Protein product: CASNRPANTEAFF.

The chain is built from TRBV2 and TRBJ2-7, with 10 bases lining up with TRBD2. Germline CDR1 is SNHLY and CDR2 is FYNNEI. The CDR3 extends over 15 amino acids. The junction had 6 bases not matched to a gene; V was cut back by 7 bases and J by 0 bases. For the CDR3, the DNA is TGTGCCAGCACTTTAGCGGGAGGCCCCTCCTACGAGCAGTACTTC. This gives the protein CASTLAGGPSYEQYF.

Many counts were recorded for this clonotype. The chain joins TRBV11-2 to TRBJ2-7; D possibly corresponds to TRBD1 (5 bases). V lost 6 bases and J 1 base, leaving 13 bases between the germline ends. From germline, CDR1 is SGHAT and CDR2 FQNNGV. The CDR3 has 14 residues. In nucleotides, the CDR3 is TGTGCCAGCAGGTCTCTTAGGGGTTCCTACGAGCAGTACTTC. This codes for CASRSLRGSYEQYF.

This clonotype appeared many times. The chain is built from TRBV5-4 and TRBJ2-7, with a weak D call TRBD2 (6 bases). The CDR3 consists of 13 residues. Trimming pared 0 bases from V and 9 bases from J, leaving 13 bases between. CDR1 is SGHNT and CDR2 is YYREEE in the germline V gene (reference sequence). The CDR3 DNA reads as TGTGCCAGCAGCTTGGCCTCGGGGGAAGGGCAGTACTTC. It is translated as CASSLASGEGQYF.

This clonotype has at least ten counts. The genes are TRBV11-2 and TRBJ1-5; no firm D call. This CDR3 spans 15 amino acids. Germline V lookup: CDR1 SGHAT, CDR2 FQNNGV. V was cut by 4 bases and J by 0 bases, with 10 bases left in between. In DNA, the CDR3 is TGTGCCAGCAGCTCGACCGGGAATAGCAATCAGCCCCAGCATTTT. Its translation: CASSSTGNSNQPQHF.

This clonotype occurred once. The rearrangement uses TRBV7-8 and TRBJ1-6; D gene unclear. Germline loops: CDR1 SGHVS, CDR2 FQNEAQ. CDR3 length: 13 residues. Trimming pared 1 base from V and 10 bases from J, leaving 8 bases between. The CDR3 here is CASSLGVYSPLHF. DNA for the CDR3: TGTGCCAGCAGCTTAGGGGTTTACTCACCCCTCCACTTT.

This clonotype was seen ten or more times. The chain carries TRBV27 and TRBJ1-5; TRBD1 aligns across 9 bases. Germline V CDR1 and CDR2: MNHEY, SMNVEV (reference sequence). The junction had 8 bases not matched to a gene; V was cut back by 4 bases and J by 7 bases. CDR3 length: 15 amino acids. CDR3 loop: CASSWGTGRGQPQHF. As DNA, the CDR3 is TGTGCCAGCAGTTGGGGGACAGGGAGGGGACAGCCCCAGCATTTT.

This clonotype has just a few counts. The V gene is TRBV10-3, the J gene TRBJ2-1, with 8 nucleotides matching TRBD1. The V gene's germline CDR1 is ENHRY and CDR2 SYGVKD. This CDR3 has 15 residues. V shed 6 bases, J shed 2 bases, and the junction held 6 bases outside the gene matches. This chain's CDR3 is CAISKQGVPYNEQFF. The CDR3 region has the DNA TGTGCCATCAGCAAACAGGGGGTACCCTACAATGAGCAGTTCTTC.

The chain has TRBV24-1 and TRBJ1-3; D remains unclear. Trimming took off 1 base at V and 4 bases at J, with 10 bases between the two ends. Germline V gives CDR1 KGHDR, CDR2 SFDVKD. The CDR3 has 15 residues. Written as DNA, the CDR3 is TGTGCCACCAGTGATTTTGGGCCTCAAGGAAACACCATATATTTT. It codes for CATSDFGPQGNTIYF.

For this clonotype: Since a much larger clone is just one base distant, this may be a read error. Given the absence of the conserved phenylalanine or tryptophan at the CDR3 end, a read error is likely. The rearrangement uses TRBV12-3 or TRBV12-4 and TRBJ2-1, with a tentative D call TRBD2 (5 bases). The CDR3 length is 14 residues. Trimming took 0 bases from V and 7 from J, leaving 10 bases between them. The CDR3: CASSLARRKNEQFL. CDR3 coding DNA: TGTGCCAGCAGTTTAGCGAGGAGGAAGAATGAGCAGTTCCTC.

The CDR3 region is CASSTRFDEQYF. The CDR3 bases are TGTGCCAGCAGCACCCGCTTCGACGAGCAGTACTTC. The V gene is TRBV7-9, the J gene TRBJ2-7; D gene uncertain. Germline V lookup: CDR1 SEHNR, CDR2 FQNEAQ (reference sequence). The CDR3 loop spans 12 amino acids. The V gene lost 5 bases and the J gene lost 5 bases, with 10 bases spanning the gap.

This clonotype was seen a single time. The V gene is TRBV5-1, the J gene TRBJ2-3; the D is unclear. This CDR3 comprises 16 residues. Trimming removed 4 bases from V and 4 bases from J, with 19 bases in between. Germline CDR1 is SGHRS and CDR2 is YFSETQ. CDR3 coding DNA: TGCGCCAGCAGCCTGGGTGGTGTCAGAGTGGCAGATACGCAGTATTTT. It specifies CASSLGGVRVADTQYF.

The genes are TRBV29-1 and TRBJ1-2, with D possibly TRBD1 on 5 matching bases. CDR3 length equals 12 residues. Trimming took 7 bases from V and 4 from J, leaving 13 bases between them. Germline V gives CDR1 SQVTM, CDR2 ANQGSEA. CDR3: CSAESGAYGYTF. In nucleotides, the CDR3 is TGCAGCGCCGAATCTGGGGCCTATGGCTACACCTTC.

This clonotype was detected only a few times. V usage is TRBV18 and J usage is TRBJ1-5; possibly TRBD1 for D (6 bases). Germline lookup yields CDR1 KGHSH and CDR2 LQKENI. V dropped 4 bases and J dropped 3 bases, with 13 bases sitting between them. The CDR3 is 15 amino acids. The CDR3 DNA sequence: TGTGCCAGCTCACGCGGTCCGGGGGCCAATCAGCCCCAGCATTTT. Translating gives CASSRGPGANQPQHF.

The chain recombines TRBV2 with TRBJ1-5; D not certain. V lost 6 bases and J 3 bases, leaving 6 bases between the germline ends. Germline V CDR1 and CDR2: SNHLY, FYNNEI. This CDR3 has 12 residues. In DNA form, the CDR3 reads TGTGCCAGCAGACAGACCAATCAGCCCCAGCATTTT. This sequence encodes CASRQTNQPQHF.

The sample holds one count of this clonotype. This rearrangement joins TRBV29-1 to TRBJ2-6; D remains unclear. Germline-derived CDR1 and CDR2 are SQVTM and ANQGSEA. This CDR3 is 13 amino acids long. Trimming cost V 6 bases and J 4 bases, with 10 bases left between them. The DNA for the CDR3 is TGCAGCGTCCGGCCGGCGGGGGCCAACGTCCTGACTTTC. Residues: CSVRPAGANVLTF.

There are many counts of this clonotype. This chain connects TRBV16 to TRBJ1-1; 7 bases are a match to TRBD1. Germline lookup yields CDR1 KGHSY and CDR2 FQNENV. The CDR3 length is 14 residues. The trim removed 5 bases at V and 0 bases at J, leaving 3 bases unmatched. The CDR3 reads CASSSGQLNTEAFF. Written as DNA, the CDR3 is TGTGCCAGCAGCTCGGGACAGCTGAACACTGAAGCTTTCTTT.

This clonotype was seen at least ten times. The V call is TRBV7-9, the J call TRBJ2-7; 7 positions agree with TRBD1. Germline CDR1 is SEHNR and CDR2 is FQNEAQ (reference sequence). This CDR3 is built from 13 residues. Trimming took 5 bases from V and 6 from J; bases not matched to a gene: 7. Here the CDR3 reads CASSPQGVSEQYF. The CDR3 coding sequence is TGTGCCAGCAGCCCTCAGGGGGTCAGCGAGCAGTACTTC.

In its sample, this clonotype was seen once. The chain uses TRBV2 and TRBJ2-7, with TRBD1 identical over 10 bases. The J segment lost 5 bases and the V segment lost 9 bases, leaving 7 bases of the junction unmatched. The V gene's germline CDR1 is SNHLY and CDR2 FYNNEI. The CDR3 extends over 13 amino acids. The CDR3: CARSSGQGNEQYF. For the CDR3, the DNA is TGTGCCAGATCCTCGGGACAGGGGAACGAGCAGTACTTC.